This TCR beta chain comes out of a study of T cell responses to AZD1222 COVID-19 vaccine. Study-wide points: An increase in Spike-specific TCR breadth and depth was observed after two AZD1222 doses. There were mostly white British donors and more females than males, and clonal diversity was possibly underestimated. Only six people who got AZD1222 tested seropositive at baseline.

V shed 8 bases and J shed 0 bases, with 11 bases lying between them. The germline gives CDR1 MDHEN, CDR2 SYDVKM. The CDR3 spans 13 residues. As to this clone: Its antigen is not identified.

Profiling relied on immunoSEQ multiplex PCR, and the TCRdb table lists in-frame clones only, not all of them. The sample has about 75,000 clones, around 89% seen once. The sample in question was peripheral blood, obtained 28 days after the second dose of the MenACWY control vaccine. The source is an adult who received the MenACWY meningococcal vaccine as a control. J is TRBJ2-7 and V is TRBV28; no clear D. The CDR3 loop reads CASEALFSYEQYF. The CDR3 coding sequence is TGTGCCAGCGAGGCCCTTTTCTCCTACGAGCAGTACTTC.